Reported below is one T cell receptor (beta chain). Its binding antigen is unknown. Base qualities are not recorded, but no much larger clone differs from it by a single base. Other DNA sequences in this sample translate to the same CDR3. V was cut back by 7 bases and J by 1 base, leaving a gap of 4 bases between them. The CDR3 runs 12 residues from the cysteine to the phenylalanine. Just the 36-base CDR3 DNA is kept, in frame starting at base 1. CDR1 and CDR2 are drawn from the germline V gene: MDHEN, SYDVKM. The donors were healthy, HIV-negative adults who had no recently reported acute infections or vaccinations. Only Caucasian adults living in Nashville, Tennessee, USA were represented among the donors. CD4+ T cells were enriched by magnetic negative selection, after which naive cells were positively selected on CD45RA and the negative fraction was taken as the memory subset. Blood was obtained by leukapheresis, after which PBMCs were separated by Ficoll-Histopaque density gradient centrifugation and cryopreserved in liquid nitrogen vapor phase. Purity and quantity of every magnetically sorted T cell population were checked by analytical flow cytometry. Each sorted fraction had its genomic DNA isolated and then quantified by UV absorbance on a Nanodrop 2000c.

TCR CDR3 regions were amplified from genomic DNA by multiplex PCR using the deep immunoSEQ assay. For each cell subset, the extracted genomic DNA was distributed evenly across all wells of several immunoSEQ 96-well plates, and each plate served as one replicate. Each replicate PCR for sorted subsets received approximately 220 ng genomic DNA, equal to around 32,000 T cell genomes. Purified libraries were quantified with a Qubit 3.0 fluorometer, sized on a Bioanalyzer 2100, and re-quantified with the KAPA Library Quantification kit. Each immunoSEQ 96-well plate was sequenced on its own single-read 150-cycle Illumina NextSeq 550 flow cell. As for the authors' bioinformatics: The immunoSEQ output contained only junctional sequences without quality scores, so filtering could not match that applied to full-length reads. To assign V/J genes and CDR3, sequences were annotated against IMGT germline references using PyIR, a Python wrapper for IgBLAST v1.9. Reads with weak V/J assignments (E-value above 1e-6), missing CDR3, stop codons, out-of-frame junctions, or ambiguous translated residues were removed. A V3J clonotype was defined by an identical inferred V gene, J gene, and CDR3 amino acid sequence. The percentage overlap between two repertoires was calculated by dividing the number of shared unique clonotypes by the size of the smaller repertoire. Richness of each repertoire was evaluated using RTK rarefaction, the Chao1 estimator, and Recon v2.1 estimates of unobserved clonotypes. OLGA was used to compute generation probabilities for all TCRbeta clonotypes that the gDNA method yielded from a few donors. TCRdb's version of the immuneACCESS table is confined to in-frame rearrangements and falls short of the full clone set. An unresolved V gene accounts for under half of the shortfall where checked; the remainder is of unknown origin. V and J calls and clone size come straight from that table; D and trimming were deduced from the DNA. The sample includes about 1.5 million clones, with approximately 98% observed a single time. Together, the top ten hold roughly 0.45% of the sample.

This specimen comes from a study of shared clonotypes between healthy human individuals (dated by TCRdb to 2020 to 2022). Some background on the complete study: The cohort included a few men and a couple of women between 18 and 49 years of age. To estimate repertoire size and how much clonotype sharing occurs between individuals, the study deeply sequenced the blood TCR repertoires of 5 or 6 healthy adults. For each donor, CD4 naive and CD4 memory were each run on three plates, CD8 naive on two plates, and CD8 memory on one plate. Different laboratories and diverse techniques were used to prepare libraries and sequence TCR repertoires, to increase sequencing depth and limit assay-specific biases. Leukapheresis yielded between about 0.8 and 8.9 billion PBMCs per donor.

The full study reports these points: Because the study included only a small number of donors, the genetic and exposure-history diversity represented was limited. Sampling was limited to blood, and TCR repertoires in tissue likely differ from TCR repertoires in blood. Pairwise subsampling indicated that sequencing depth was expected to affect the degree of clonotype sharing among donors. Higher generation probabilities were observed for clonotypes shared by all four sorted-subset donors than for non-shared clonotypes. Even with the large sequencing depth, rarefaction of the sorted-subset datasets indicated that sequencing was incomplete. Across a handful of donors, approximately 4.9% of naive CD4, approximately 3.6% of naive CD8, 2% to 2.5% of memory CD4, and under 0.45% of memory CD8 clonotypes were shared. Estimated clonotype richness was generally larger for naive than for memory subsets.

The TCR originated in a man aged 25 to 40 in good health. The chain uses TRBV28 and TRBJ2-2, with an unclear D gene assignment. The sequenced sample consisted of naive CD4+ T cells sorted from blood. Per the publication, the cell subset or site label means: CD45RA+ positively selected. The DNA sequence is as follows: TGTGCCAGCACCAGGAACACCGGGGAGCTGTTTTTT. Translation gives CASTRNTGELFF.